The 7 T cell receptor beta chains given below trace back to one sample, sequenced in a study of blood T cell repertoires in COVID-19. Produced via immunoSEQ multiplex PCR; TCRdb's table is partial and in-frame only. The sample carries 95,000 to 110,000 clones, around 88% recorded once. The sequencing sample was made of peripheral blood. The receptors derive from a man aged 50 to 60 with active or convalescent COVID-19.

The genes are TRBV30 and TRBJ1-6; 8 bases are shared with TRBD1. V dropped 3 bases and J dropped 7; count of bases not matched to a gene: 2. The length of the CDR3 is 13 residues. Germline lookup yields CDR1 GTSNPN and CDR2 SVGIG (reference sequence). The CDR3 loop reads CAWRRQGNSPLHF. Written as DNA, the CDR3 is TGTGCCTGGAGGCGACAGGGGAATTCACCCCTCCACTTT.

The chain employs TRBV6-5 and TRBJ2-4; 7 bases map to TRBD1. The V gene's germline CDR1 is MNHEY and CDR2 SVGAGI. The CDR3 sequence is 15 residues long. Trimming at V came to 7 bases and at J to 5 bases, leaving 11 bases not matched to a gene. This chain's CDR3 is CASIRQGSYQNIQYF. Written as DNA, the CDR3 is TGTGCCAGCATCCGACAGGGAAGTTACCAAAACATTCAGTACTTC.

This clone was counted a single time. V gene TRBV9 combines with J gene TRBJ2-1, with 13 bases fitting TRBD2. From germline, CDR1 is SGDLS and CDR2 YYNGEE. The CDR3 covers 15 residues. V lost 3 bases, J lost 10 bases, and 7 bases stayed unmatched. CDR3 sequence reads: CASSGRLAGGREQFF. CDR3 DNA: TGTGCCAGCAGCGGCCGACTAGCGGGAGGAAGGGAGCAGTTCTTC.

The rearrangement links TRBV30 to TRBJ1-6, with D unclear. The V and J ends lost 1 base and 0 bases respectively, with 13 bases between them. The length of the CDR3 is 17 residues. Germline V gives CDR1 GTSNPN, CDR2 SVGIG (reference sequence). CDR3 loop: CAWSDLSGSSYNSPLHF. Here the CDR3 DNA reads TGTGCCTGGAGTGACCTCAGCGGGAGCTCCTATAATTCACCCCTCCACTTT.

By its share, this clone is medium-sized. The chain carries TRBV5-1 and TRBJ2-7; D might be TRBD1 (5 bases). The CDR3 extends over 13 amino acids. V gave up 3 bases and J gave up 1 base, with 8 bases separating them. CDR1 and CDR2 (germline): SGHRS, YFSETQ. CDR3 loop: CASSSGMSYEQYF. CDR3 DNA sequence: TGCGCCAGCAGCTCAGGGATGTCCTACGAGCAGTACTTC. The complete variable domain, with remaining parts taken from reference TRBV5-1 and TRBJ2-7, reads KAGVTQTPRYLIKTRGQQVTLSCSPISGHRSVSWYQQTPGQGLQFLFEYFSETQRNKGNFPGRFSGRQFSNSRSEMNVSTLELGDSALYLCASSSGMSYEQYFGPGTRLTVT.

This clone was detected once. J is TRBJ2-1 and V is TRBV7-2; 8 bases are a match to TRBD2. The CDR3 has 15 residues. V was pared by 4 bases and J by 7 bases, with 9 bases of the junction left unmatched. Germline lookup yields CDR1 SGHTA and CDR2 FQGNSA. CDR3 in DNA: TGTGCCAGCAGCTCGCGGGGGGAATTCCCGAATGAGCAGTTCTTC. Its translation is CASSSRGEFPNEQFF.

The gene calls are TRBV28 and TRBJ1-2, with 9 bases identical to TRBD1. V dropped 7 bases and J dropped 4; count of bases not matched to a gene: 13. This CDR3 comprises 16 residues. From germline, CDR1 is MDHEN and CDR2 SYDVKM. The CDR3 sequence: CASTAGGDREIYGYTF. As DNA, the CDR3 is TGTGCCAGCACGGCAGGGGGGGACAGGGAAATCTATGGCTACACCTTC.